A single sample is the source of the 26 T cell receptor beta chains below, sequenced in a study of sequential checkpoint blockade in melanoma. Treatment specified: randomized to nivolumab then ipilimumab (arm A) or the reverse (arm B). TCRdb's table, derived via immunoSEQ multiplex PCR, lists solely in-frame clones and lacks some. The sample contains about 16,000 clones, about 92% of which appear only once. This specimen consisted of CD8+ T cells sorted from blood (inferred from file names), obtained from a patient given nivolumab and ipilimumab in sequence. Receptors were obtained from a human donor with melanoma.

The chain employs TRBV5-8 and TRBJ2-7, with 8 bases fitting TRBD1. The CDR3 contains 14 residues. CDR1 SGHTS and CDR2 YDEGEE come from the germline V gene. V trimming: 3 bases; J trimming: 3 bases; junction bases outside the gene matches: 5. The CDR3 protein is CASSSYRGDYEQYF. CDR3 nucleotides: TGTGCCAGCAGCTCCTACAGGGGGGACTACGAGCAGTACTTC.

V and J are TRBV6-4 and TRBJ2-7, with 9 bases fitting TRBD2. J lost 0 bases, V lost 4 bases, and 4 bases had no gene match. Germline CDR1 is MRHNA and CDR2 is SNTAGT. The CDR3 sequence is 15 residues long. The CDR3 DNA reads TGTGCCAGCAGTGCGGATAGCGGGAGCTCCTACGAGCAGTACTTC. Translated, it gives CASSADSGSSYEQYF.

This clone was seen only once. The gene calls are TRBV4-3 and TRBJ1-2, with D possibly matching TRBD1 (5 bases). Germline V gives CDR1 LGHNA, CDR2 YSLEER. The CDR3 loop spans 15 amino acids. Deletions cut 3 bases from V and 0 bases from J, with 11 bases between. CDR3 DNA: TGCGCCAGCAGCCAGACGGGGGTCACTAACTATGGCTACACCTTC. Encoded protein: CASSQTGVTNYGYTF.

This clone appeared once. The rearrangement uses TRBV29-1 and TRBJ1-3, with D unresolved. Per germline, CDR1 SQVTM and CDR2 ANQGSEA. The CDR3 spans 15 residues. The V end lost 0 bases, the J end lost 0 bases, and 9 bases lay between the germline ends. CDR3 protein: CSVEEERSSGNTIYF. The CDR3, as DNA: TGCAGCGTTGAAGAGGAAAGGAGCTCTGGAAACACCATATATTTT.

CDR3 residues: CSVITESYGYTF. CDR3 in DNA: TGCAGCGTTATTACAGAATCCTATGGCTACACCTTC. The V gene is TRBV29-1, the J gene TRBJ1-2, with D unresolved. CDR3 size: 12 residues. Deletions cut 5 bases from V and 4 bases from J, with 11 bases between. Germline CDR1 and CDR2: SQVTM and ANQGSEA.

J is TRBJ2-7 and V is TRBV5-6, with 9 bases that match TRBD2. From germline, CDR1 is SGHDT and CDR2 YYEEEE. The CDR3 spans 13 residues. The V segment lost 5 bases and the J segment 7 bases; nucleotides outside the gene matches: 7. CDR3 nucleotides: TGTGCCAGCAGTCCCGGGACTAGCATTGAGCAGTACGTC. Encoded protein: CASSPGTSIEQYV.

This chain uses TRBV28 with TRBJ1-3; no firm D call. This CDR3 has 18 amino acids. Germline V gene sequence: CDR1 MDHEN, CDR2 SYDVKM. Trimming pared 3 bases from V and 3 bases from J, leaving 21 bases between. CDR3 in amino acids: CASSLTKRGNWGGNTIYF. As DNA, the CDR3 is TGTGCCAGCAGTTTGACAAAGCGAGGGAATTGGGGTGGAAACACCATATATTTT. The full variable domain, rest sourced from reference TRBV28 and TRBJ1-3, is DVKVTQSSRYLVKRTGEKVFLECVQDMDHENMFWYRQDPGLGLRLIYFSYDVKMKEKGDIPEGYSVSREKKERFSLILESASTNQTSMYLCASSLTKRGNWGGNTIYFGEGSWLTVV.

The chain uses TRBV27 and TRBJ1-5; maybe TRBD1 (6 bases). Per germline, CDR1 MNHEY and CDR2 SMNVEV (reference sequence). This CDR3 has 18 amino acids. Trimming stripped 6 bases from V and 0 bases from J, with 21 bases between. The CDR3 is CASSETGRVSNSNQPQHF. CDR3 bases: TGTGCCAGCAGCGAAACAGGGCGGGTTAGTAATAGCAATCAGCCCCAGCATTTT.

The rearrangement links TRBV11-2 to TRBJ1-5; possible D gene TRBD1, 5 bases. The CDR3 is 15 amino acids. Deletions cut 1 base from V and 3 bases from J, with 10 bases between. Per germline, CDR1 SGHAT and CDR2 FQNNGV. The CDR3 is CASSLGAGPNQPQHF. The CDR3 DNA reads TGTGCCAGCAGCTTAGGAGCGGGGCCCAATCAGCCCCAGCATTTT.

V usage is TRBV4-3 and J usage is TRBJ2-7, with 9 bases aligning to TRBD1. The junction had 9 bases not matched to a gene; V was cut back by 4 bases and J by 5 bases. Germline CDR1 reads LGHNA; CDR2 reads YSLEER. This CDR3 has 15 amino acids. Here the CDR3 reads CASSRTPGQGNEQYF. The CDR3 DNA is TGCGCCAGCAGCCGAACGCCGGGACAGGGAAACGAGCAGTACTTC.

CDR3 sequence reads: CASSYGSPANYGYTF. Here the CDR3 DNA reads TGTGCCAGCAGTTATGGCTCACCAGCTAACTATGGCTACACCTTC. The rearrangement uses TRBV6-5 and TRBJ1-2; D gene ambiguous. With 3 bases removed from V and 0 bases from J, the gap between germline ends came to 11 bases. The CDR3 runs to 15 residues. CDR1 is MNHEY, CDR2 SVGAGI, per germline.

The chain uses TRBV28 and TRBJ2-7, with 8 bases lining up with TRBD2. The CDR3 extends over 17 amino acids. V trimming: 2 bases; J trimming: 5 bases; junction bases outside the gene matches: 14. The germline V gene has CDR1 MDHEN and CDR2 SYDVKM. CDR3 loop: CASSLGDWERELDEQYF. The DNA for the CDR3 is TGTGCCAGCAGTTTAGGGGACTGGGAGCGGGAGCTCGACGAGCAGTACTTC.

The gene calls are TRBV19 and TRBJ2-7, with TRBD2 matching 13 bases. Germline V gene data show CDR1 as LNHDA and CDR2 as SQIVND (reference sequence). J was trimmed by 3 bases and V by 6 bases; bases with no gene match: 5. CDR3 size: 15 residues. CDR3 nucleotides: TGTGCCAGTAGCCCCGGGACTAGCGGGGACTACGAGCAGTACTTC. Its translation is CASSPGTSGDYEQYF. The full variable domain, with the rest looked up from reference TRBV19 and TRBJ2-7, is DGGITQSPKYLFRKEGQNVTLSCEQNLNHDAMYWYRQDPGQGLRLIYYSQIVNDFQKGDIAEGYSVSREKKESFPLTVTSAQKNPTAFYLCASSPGTSGDYEQYFGPGTRLTVT.

This clone was found once. The V gene is TRBV7-8, the J gene TRBJ2-7; 11 bases agree with TRBD2. V gave up 4 bases and J gave up 4 bases; unmatched junction bases: 9. In germline, CDR1 is SGHVS, CDR2 FQNEAQ. This CDR3 is 16 amino acids long. Written as DNA, the CDR3 is TGTGCCAGCAGCTCCCACCCACTAGCGGGAGCGTACGAGCAGTACTTC. Protein: CASSSHPLAGAYEQYF.

Sample share makes this clone large. The chain employs TRBV2 and TRBJ1-1; a possible D gene is TRBD1 (6 bases). CDR1 is SNHLY, CDR2 FYNNEI, per germline. The length of the CDR3 is 17 residues. Trimming stripped 6 bases from V and 1 base from J, with 21 bases between. DNA for the CDR3: TGTGCCAGCAGCGGAGTCAGGGGCATCTCAACGAACACTGAAGCTTTCTTT. Its protein product is CASSGVRGISTNTEAFF.

The V and J genes are TRBV7-2 and TRBJ2-3; 9 nucleotides align to TRBD2. V lost 1 base and J lost 4; bases outside the gene matches: 9. The CDR3 extends over 17 amino acids. Per the germline V gene, CDR1 is SGHTA and CDR2 is FQGNSA. DNA of the CDR3: TGTGCCAGCAGCTTAGTTTGGCGAGGCGGGGGGGCAGATACGCAGTATTTT. It is translated as CASSLVWRGGGADTQYF.

The rearrangement links TRBV4-3 to TRBJ1-6; TRBD1 agrees at 7 bases. The junction had 4 bases not matched to a gene; V was cut back by 4 bases and J by 10 bases. The germline V gene has CDR1 LGHNA and CDR2 YSLEER. The CDR3 sequence is 13 residues long. CDR3 DNA: TGCGCCAGCAGCCCTGCAGGGGGGTCACCCCTCCACTTT. This translates into CASSPAGGSPLHF.

This chain connects TRBV7-9 to TRBJ2-7; perhaps TRBD1 as D (6 bases). The V gene's germline CDR1 is SEHNR and CDR2 FQNEAQ (reference sequence). Trimming took 5 bases from V and 1 from J, leaving 12 bases between them. The CDR3 totals 14 residues. This CDR3 is CASSPPGQSYEQYF. Here the CDR3 DNA reads TGTGCCAGCAGCCCCCCCGGACAGTCCTACGAGCAGTACTTC.

The chain combines TRBV5-8 with TRBJ1-5, with 9 bases lining up with TRBD1. This CDR3 is built from 18 residues. From germline, CDR1 is SGHTS and CDR2 YDEGEE. With V trimmed by 0 bases and J by 0 bases, 7 bases remained unmatched. DNA of the CDR3: TGTGCCAGCAGCTTGGGGCGGGACAGGGCCCATAGCAATCAGCCCCAGCATTTT. The encoded protein is CASSLGRDRAHSNQPQHF. Full variable domain (remainder filled in from reference TRBV5-8 and TRBJ1-5): EAGVTQSPTHLIKTRGQQATLRCSPISGHTSVYWYQQALGLGLQFLLWYDEGEERNRGNFPPRFSGRQFPNYSSELNVNALELEDSALYLCASSLGRDRAHSNQPQHFGDGTRLSIL.

The chain recombines TRBV5-1 with TRBJ1-4, with 8 bases fitting TRBD1. CDR3 size: 17 residues. CDR1 and CDR2 (germline): SGHRS, YFSETQ. V lost 0 bases, J lost 0 bases, and 4 bases stayed unmatched. CDR3 DNA: TGCGCCAGCAGCTTGGCCGAGACAGGGGCAACTAATGAAAAACTGTTTTTT. Translating gives CASSLAETGATNEKLFF.

The gene calls are TRBV19 and TRBJ1-1; a possible D gene is TRBD1 (6 bases). The CDR3 runs to 13 residues. The germline V gene encodes CDR1 LNHDA and CDR2 SQIVND (reference sequence). V was shortened by 7 bases and J by 5 bases, with 14 bases between the two germline ends. The CDR3 region is CASIPGVGTEAFF. For the CDR3, the DNA is TGTGCCAGTATCCCAGGGGTTGGGACTGAAGCTTTCTTT.

The chain combines TRBV4-3 with TRBJ2-1; D unclear. The V and J ends lost 0 bases and 0 bases respectively, with 9 bases between them. The CDR3 totals 16 residues. Germline V CDR1 and CDR2: LGHNA, YSLEER. This CDR3 is CASSQDRVSSYNEQFF. CDR3 in DNA: TGCGCCAGCAGCCAAGATCGGGTTAGCTCCTACAATGAGCAGTTCTTC.

V and J are TRBV19 and TRBJ1-1, with D maybe TRBD1 (5 bases). The V gene's germline CDR1 is LNHDA and CDR2 SQIVND (reference sequence). The CDR3 has 12 amino acids. With 7 bases removed from V and 4 bases from J, the gap between germline ends came to 10 bases. The CDR3 region has the DNA TGTGCCAGTAACAATAGGGGCACTGAAGCTTTCTTT. This translates into CASNNRGTEAFF.

The chain carries TRBV29-1 and TRBJ1-2; 8 bases map to TRBD1. Germline V gene data show CDR1 as SQVTM and CDR2 as ANQGSEA. Unmatched junction bases numbered 5, after V lost 2 bases and J lost 0 bases. The CDR3 is 15 amino acids. The DNA of the CDR3 is TGCAGCGTTGAACCGAGGACAGGGACTAACTATGGCTACACCTTC. Residues: CSVEPRTGTNYGYTF. Drawing the rest from reference TRBV29-1 and TRBJ1-2, the complete variable domain is SAVISQKPSRDICQRGTSLTIQCQVDSQVTMMFWYRQQPGQSLTLIATANQGSEATYESGFVIDKFPISRPNLTFSTLTVSNMSPEDSSIYLCSVEPRTGTNYGYTFGSGTRLTVV.

This clone was observed a single time. J is TRBJ1-2 and V is TRBV5-6; 7 nucleotides align to TRBD1. V lost 3 bases and J lost 4; bases outside the gene matches: 3. Germline V gene lookup returns CDR1 SGHDT and CDR2 YYEEEE. The CDR3 contains 13 residues. The CDR3 DNA sequence: TGTGCCAGCAGCTCGGGACAGTTCTATGGCTACACCTTC. Translation: CASSSGQFYGYTF.

The rearrangement uses TRBV5-1 and TRBJ2-7; D is perhaps TRBD2 (7 bases). The V and J ends lost 7 bases and 0 bases respectively, with 26 bases between them. The CDR3 length is 18 residues. Per germline, CDR1 SGHRS and CDR2 YFSETQ. CDR3 bases: TGCGCCAGCTCCCTCATAGGGGGGGGCGCAGGATTCTCCTACGAGCAGTACTTC. Translation gives CASSLIGGGAGFSYEQYF. The full variable domain, rest sourced from reference TRBV5-1 and TRBJ2-7, is KAGVTQTPRYLIKTRGQQVTLSCSPISGHRSVSWYQQTPGQGLQFLFEYFSETQRNKGNFPGRFSGRQFSNSRSEMNVSTLELGDSALYLCASSLIGGGAGFSYEQYFGPGTRLTVT.